These 29 T cell receptor beta chains originate from one sample sequenced in a study of T cells after yellow fever vaccination (dated by TCRdb to between 2018 and 2020). The receptor library was made with 5' RACE. Sequencer: Illumina HiSeq 2500. TCRdb cleaned the public reads at Q25 with fastp, built clones with MiXCR and kept in-frame beta chains. Rows with one shared CDR3 protein collapse into an entry with the most common genes and DNA. This sample gives about 68,000 distinct CDR3 sequences in total; 6.5% of them show up just once. The top ten clonotypes cover roughly 35% of the sample. The sample's treatment or condition label is to be understood as: live attenuated yellow fever vaccine strain. This specimen consisted of CD8+ T cells sorted from PBMCs, obtained roughly 47 days after the first yellow fever vaccination. These receptors all come from a man in his late teens or twenties who received the YFV17D yellow fever vaccine.

About this clonotype: This clone may be a read error of a much larger clone one base away. The genes are TRBV5-1 and TRBJ1-1; TRBD1 is a possible D gene (5 bases). The CDR3 has 14 residues. Germline CDR1 reads SGHRS; CDR2 reads YFSETQ. Trimming removed 4 bases at V and 6 bases at J, with 16 bases between. CDR3 sequence: CASSQDTGDAEAFF. The CDR3 DNA sequence: TGCGCCAGCAGCCAGGACACCGGAGACGCTGAAGCTTTCTTT.

The chain has TRBV19 and TRBJ2-1; a possible D gene is TRBD2 (6 bases). Trimming stripped 4 bases from V and 5 bases from J, with 12 bases between. The germline gives CDR1 LNHDA, CDR2 SQIVND (reference sequence). This CDR3 has 14 amino acids. CDR3 bases: TGTGCCAGTAGTAAGGGGTGGACTAACAATGAGCAGTTCTTC. Translation: CASSKGWTNNEQFF. Looking up the rest from reference TRBV19 and TRBJ2-1 gives the full variable domain: DGGITQSPKYLFRKEGQNVTLSCEQNLNHDAMYWYRQDPGQGLRLIYYSQIVNDFQKGDIAEGYSVSREKKESFPLTVTSAQKNPTAFYLCASSKGWTNNEQFFGPGTRLTVL.

The rearrangement joins TRBV19 to TRBJ2-5; no definite D call. In germline, CDR1 is LNHDA, CDR2 SQIVND (reference sequence). The CDR3 spans 13 residues. The V and J ends lost 1 base and 4 bases respectively, with 7 bases between them. The CDR3 sequence is CASSIVPGETQYF. DNA for the CDR3: TGTGCCAGTAGTATAGTTCCGGGAGAGACCCAGTACTTC.

This clonotype was found many times. V is TRBV12-5 and J is TRBJ2-7; 8 bases are a match to TRBD1. J was trimmed by 4 bases and V by 2 bases; bases with no gene match: 7. CDR1 LGHNT and CDR2 FRNRAP come from the germline V gene. The CDR3 spans 15 residues. The CDR3 DNA is TGTGCTAGTGGTTTGAAGGCAGGGGGCGAGTACGAGCAGTACGTC. Encoded protein: CASGLKAGGEYEQYV.

The CDR3 loop reads CASSLQKGARETQYF. The CDR3 DNA reads as TGTGCCAGCAGTTTACAGAAGGGGGCCCGGGAGACCCAGTACTTC. The rearrangement links TRBV12-3 or TRBV12-4 to TRBJ2-5; the match to TRBD1 covers 7 bases. V was clipped by 2 bases and J by 5 bases; unmatched bases: 8. CDR3 size: 15 residues.

This clonotype has only a few counts. This chain joins TRBV20-1 and TRBJ2-7, with TRBD2 matching 8 bases. The V gene end was trimmed by 0 bases and the J gene end by 2 bases; junction bases not matched to a gene: 3. Germline V CDR1 and CDR2: DFQATT, SNEGSKA (reference sequence). This CDR3 has 14 residues. The CDR3 here is CSARDRGGPYEQYV. CDR3 nucleotides: TGCAGTGCTAGAGATCGCGGGGGGCCCTACGAGCAGTACGTC.

The sample holds a few counts of this clonotype. The rearrangement links TRBV20-1 to TRBJ2-7; D is perhaps TRBD1 (7 bases). CDR1 is DFQATT and CDR2 is SNEGSKA in the germline V gene (reference sequence). With 5 bases removed from V and 1 base from J, the gap between germline ends came to 15 bases. This CDR3 has 14 residues. The CDR3 nucleotides read TGCAGTGCTCTCCGGCAGGGGGGATCCTACGAGCAGTACGTC. This encodes CSALRQGGSYEQYV.

Many counts were recorded for this clonotype. The V call is TRBV15, the J call TRBJ2-4, with 7 bases identical to TRBD1. The junction had 4 bases not matched to a gene; V was cut back by 0 bases and J by 5 bases. In germline, CDR1 is LNHNV, CDR2 YYDKDF (reference sequence). This CDR3 spans 15 amino acids. Here the CDR3 reads CATSRDRGNQNIQYF. CDR3 nucleotide sequence: TGTGCCACCAGCAGAGACAGGGGGAACCAAAACATTCAGTACTTC.

There are many counts of this clonotype. The CDR3 is CASSDRRGRVYEQYF. The DNA of the CDR3 is TGTGCCAGCAGTGACCGCAGGGGGCGCGTCTACGAGCAGTACTTC. The rearrangement joins TRBV2 to TRBJ2-7; TRBD1 matches 8 bases. Trimming removed 3 bases from V and 3 bases from J; junction bases left unmatched: 7. The CDR3 is made up of 15 amino acids. CDR1 is SNHLY and CDR2 is FYNNEI in the germline V gene.

This clonotype was detected many times. This chain connects TRBV5-1 to TRBJ2-7; 8 bases fit TRBD1. The germline V gene encodes CDR1 SGHRS and CDR2 YFSETQ. Losses at the gene ends were 3 bases for V and 3 bases for J; bases not matched to a gene: 8. The CDR3 covers 15 residues. The CDR3 DNA follows: TGCGCCAGCAGCTACCCCCGGGACAGGTACTACGAGCAGTACTTC. It is translated as CASSYPRDRYYEQYF.

This clonotype was recorded many times. This chain uses TRBV20-1 with TRBJ2-3, with D hard to call. CDR3 length: 15 residues. V gave up 0 bases and J gave up 1 base, with 11 bases separating them. Per the germline V gene, CDR1 is DFQATT and CDR2 is SNEGSKA (reference sequence). The CDR3, as DNA: TGCAGTGCTAGAGATGGAGACGAAGGCACAGATACGCAGTATTTT. It specifies CSARDGDEGTDTQYF.

This clonotype came up a few times. The rearrangement uses TRBV7-9 and TRBJ1-1; D might be TRBD1 (5 bases). Germline lookup yields CDR1 SEHNR and CDR2 FQNEAQ (reference sequence). Trimming took off 6 bases at V and 3 bases at J, with 20 bases between the two ends. The CDR3 contains 16 residues. In DNA form, the CDR3 reads TGTGCCAGCAGGAGATCTAACCCGGGGGGGGACACTGAAGCTTTCTTT. Translating gives CASRRSNPGGDTEAFF.

In its sample, this clonotype was seen many times. V is TRBV14 and J is TRBJ1-2; TRBD1 might be the D (5 bases). The CDR3 length is 14 residues. Germline V gene sequence: CDR1 SGHDN, CDR2 FVKESK. V was cut by 1 base and J by 7 bases, with 13 bases left in between. This chain's CDR3 is CASSQGWGIGGYTF. As DNA, the CDR3 is TGTGCCAGCAGCCAAGGTTGGGGGATTGGTGGCTACACCTTC. Based on the CDR3 plus reference TRBV14 and TRBJ1-2, the full variable domain is EAGVTQFPSHSVIEKGQTVTLRCDPISGHDNLYWYRRVMGKEIKFLLHFVKESKQDESGMPNNRFLAERTGGTYSTLKVQPAELEDSGVYFCASSQGWGIGGYTFGSGTRLTVV.

This clonotype showed up many times. The chain has TRBV7-8 and TRBJ2-1; D might be TRBD1 (6 bases). Trimming stripped 8 bases from V and 5 bases from J, with 13 bases between. CDR3 length: 13 residues. Germline V gene lookup returns CDR1 SGHVS and CDR2 FQNEAQ. The CDR3 DNA reads as TGTGCCAGCGAACAGGGATCGGACAATGAGCAGTTCTTC. Translating gives CASEQGSDNEQFF.

This clonotype was seen repeatedly, ten times or more. The V and J genes are TRBV11-2 and TRBJ2-3, with TRBD2 matching over 16 bases. Germline-derived CDR1 and CDR2 are SGHAT and FQNNGV. Trimming at V came to 6 bases and at J to 4 bases, leaving 13 bases not matched to a gene. This CDR3 spans 19 amino acids. CDR3 DNA sequence: TGTGCCAGCAGTTCACCCGGGACTAGCGGGGGGGCCGAGTCAGATACGCAGTATTTT. Translated: CASSSPGTSGGAESDTQYF.

This clonotype came up many times. V is TRBV9 and J is TRBJ2-1, with D possibly matching TRBD2 (7 bases). Trimming removed 0 bases from V and 6 bases from J, with 13 bases in between. The CDR3 has 15 residues. Germline-derived CDR1 and CDR2 are SGDLS and YYNGEE. In DNA, the CDR3 is TGTGCCAGCAGCGTAGACGGGGGGCCTTTCAATGAGCAGTTCTTC. Translation: CASSVDGGPFNEQFF.

This clonotype was recorded a few times. The chain has TRBV27 and TRBJ1-1; tentatively, D is TRBD1 (6 bases). V gave up 3 bases and J gave up 4 bases, with 12 bases separating them. This CDR3 has 14 amino acids. Germline V gene lookup returns CDR1 MNHEY and CDR2 SMNVEV (reference sequence). The CDR3, as DNA: TGTGCCAGCAGTTTCGGGGGGGCGCGCACTGAAGCTTTCTTT. Its translation: CASSFGGARTEAFF.

This clonotype was found many times. V gene TRBV9 combines with J gene TRBJ2-1; D might be TRBD1 or TRBD2, each matching 7 bases. The germline V and J ends were trimmed by 4 bases and 3 bases, with 17 bases remaining between them. The CDR3 length is 16 residues. From germline, CDR1 is SGDLS and CDR2 YYNGEE. This chain's CDR3 is CASSPGEGALYNEQFF. CDR3 nucleotides: TGTGCCAGCAGCCCGGGGGAGGGGGCTCTCTACAATGAGCAGTTCTTC.

This clonotype was seen ten or more times. The V call is TRBV18, the J call TRBJ2-7; D is possibly TRBD2 (6 bases). The CDR3 spans 14 residues. The V and J ends lost 7 bases and 0 bases respectively, with 13 bases between them. Germline CDR1 and CDR2: KGHSH and LQKENI. The DNA for the CDR3 is TGTGCCAGCTTCGGTGGTAGCGGCTCCTACGAGCAGTACTTC. Encoded protein: CASFGGSGSYEQYF.

This clonotype has ten or more counts. The chain uses TRBV4-1 and TRBJ2-7; perhaps TRBD2 as D (5 bases). Deletions cut 3 bases from V and 4 bases from J, with 10 bases between. The CDR3 is made up of 13 amino acids. Germline lookup yields CDR1 MGHRA and CDR2 YSYEKL. Written as DNA, the CDR3 is TGCGCCAGCAGCCAGATAGAGGGTTACGAGCAGTACTTC. Protein sequence: CASSQIEGYEQYF.

In this sample, this clonotype turned up many times. The V gene is TRBV7-2, the J gene TRBJ2-2, with D maybe TRBD2 (6 bases). Germline-derived CDR1 and CDR2 are SGHTA and FQGNSA. The CDR3 runs to 18 residues. Trimming removed 2 bases at V and 0 bases at J, with 16 bases between. The CDR3 DNA sequence: TGTGCCAGCAGCTTAAGCGCGGGACGCAACTCGAACACCGGGGAGCTGTTTTTT. It yields the protein CASSLSAGRNSNTGELFF.

This clonotype was picked up many times. The chain recombines TRBV4-1 with TRBJ2-7; tentative D call: TRBD1 (6 bases). There are 17 residues in the CDR3. Germline V CDR1 and CDR2: MGHRA, YSYEKL. V was trimmed by 2 bases and J by 0 bases, leaving 17 bases between them. The CDR3 sequence: CASSQQPTGQSSYEQYF. In DNA form, the CDR3 reads TGCGCCAGCAGCCAACAACCGACGGGACAAAGCTCCTACGAGCAGTACTTC.

This clonotype was picked up a small number of times. The chain joins TRBV7-8 to TRBJ2-2; a possible D gene is TRBD2 (6 bases). The CDR3 runs to 16 residues. Germline-derived CDR1 and CDR2 are SGHVS and FQNEAQ. V gave up 4 bases and J gave up 7 bases, with 19 bases separating them. CDR3 sequence reads: CASSYRDFPPHGELFF. The CDR3, as DNA: TGTGCCAGCAGCTACCGGGACTTCCCGCCCCACGGGGAGCTGTTTTTT. Complete variable domain (other parts from reference TRBV7-8 and TRBJ2-2): GAGVSQSPRYKVAKRGQDVALRCDPISGHVSLFWYQQALGQGPEFLTYFQNEAQLDKSGLPSDRFFAERPEGSVSTLKIQRTQQEDSAVYLCASSYRDFPPHGELFFGEGSRLTVL.

This clonotype was recorded many times. J is TRBJ2-7 and V is TRBV4-2; 7 positions match TRBD2. The germline gives CDR1 LGHNA, CDR2 YNFKEQ. V was pared by 2 bases and J by 2 bases, with 12 bases of the junction left unmatched. The CDR3 loop spans 17 amino acids. The CDR3 region has the DNA TGTGCCAGCAGCCAACTCTGGGTGGCGGGGGTCCCCTACGAGCAGTACTTC. Protein sequence: CASSQLWVAGVPYEQYF.

This clonotype has at least ten counts. The gene calls are TRBV4-1 and TRBJ1-2; D call uncertain. The CDR3 totals 13 residues. Trimming shortened V by 0 bases and J by 5 bases, and 7 bases separated the two germline ends. The germline CDR1 and CDR2 sequences are MGHRA and YSYEKL. The CDR3 bases are TGCGCCAGCAGCCAAGAGTCAGCTTATGGCTACACCTTC. Translated, it gives CASSQESAYGYTF.

The sample holds many counts of this clonotype. The rearrangement uses TRBV6-5 and TRBJ2-1; D possibly corresponds to TRBD1 (5 bases). The V end lost 5 bases, the J end lost 7 bases, and 21 bases lay between the germline ends. Germline CDR1 reads MNHEY; CDR2 reads SVGAGI. The length of the CDR3 is 16 residues. The chain's CDR3 is CASSTPGLQGKNEQFF. In DNA form, the CDR3 reads TGTGCCAGCAGTACCCCGGGCCTTCAGGGAAAAAATGAGCAGTTCTTC.

This clonotype was seen many times. The J gene is TRBJ2-7, the V gene TRBV7-6, with D maybe TRBD1 (5 bases). The germline CDR1 and CDR2 sequences are SGHVS and FNYEAQ. Trimming took 5 bases from V and 3 from J, leaving 14 bases between them. The CDR3 has 14 amino acids. The CDR3 DNA sequence: TGTGCCAGCAGCCCAACCCCAGACAGCTACGAGCAGTACTTC. It specifies CASSPTPDSYEQYF.

There are a few counts of this clonotype. V and J are TRBV7-8 and TRBJ2-5; TRBD2 matches at 15 bases. V shed 5 bases, J shed 5 bases, and the junction held 6 bases outside the gene matches. CDR3 length equals 16 residues. Germline-derived CDR1 and CDR2 are SGHVS and FQNEAQ. CDR3: CASSRTSGGAEETQYF. The DNA for the CDR3 is TGTGCCAGCAGCCGGACTAGCGGGGGGGCCGAGGAGACCCAGTACTTC.

This clonotype was recorded at least ten times. V is TRBV20-1 and J is TRBJ1-2; D remains unclear. Germline V gene lookup returns CDR1 DFQATT and CDR2 SNEGSKA (reference sequence). Deletions cut 7 bases from V and 2 bases from J, with 11 bases between. This CDR3 comprises 12 residues. The CDR3 region has the DNA TGCAGTGTCAACCACAAAAACTATGGCTACACCTTC. Amino acids: CSVNHKNYGYTF.